This entry concerns a single T cell receptor (beta chain). Its antigen is still unknown. Individual cDNA molecules received unique molecular identifiers in the library. TCRdb processed the RACE reads anew with MiXCR; each CDR3 protein has one entry. The profile shows some 60,000 distinct CDR3 sequences, around 12% of them singletons. The data were taken from a study of human T cells and chemical hapten exposure. Study-level information: The patch tests put 0.01% DPC on the skin of the upper back and were read 6 days later.

CDR1 and CDR2 from the germline V gene are SNHLY and FYNNEI. This CDR3 is built from 17 residues. V dropped 5 bases and J dropped 4; count of bases not matched to a gene: 16. As for time point: patch test 3, about 24 weeks after DPC sensitization. Treatment indicated: therapeutic diphenylcyclopropenone sensitization with weekly scalp DPC. Alopecia patients between 18 and 70 years old and suitable for DPC were used as donors. Notes on the study in general: In the PT1 data, expanded TCR counts showed a positive correlation with patch test score.

J is TRBJ2-5 and V is TRBV2, with 7 bases aligning to TRBD1. Specimen: whole blood, collected in connection with sensitization to the hapten diphenylcyclopropenone (DPC). This sequence was found in a man aged 30 to 39 with alopecia areata. Some clones in this sample may be carry-over from other donors' samples. CDR3 sequence reads: CASSLLQGPGDRETQYF. The CDR3 region has the DNA TGTGCCAGCAGTTTGTTACAGGGGCCAGGCGATAGAGAGACCCAGTACTTC.